Detailed here is one T cell receptor (beta chain). Its antigen is currently unknown. The data stem from a study of T cells in Graves' hyperthyroidism and ophthalmopathy. Study in general: Any treatment followed the collection of peripheral blood at initial diagnosis.

Amplification targeted TCR beta CDR3 regions from RNA transcripts. Carried out on the TCR CDR3, a first-round RT-PCR used the HTBI primer set. TCRdb passed the multiplex PCR reads through MiXCR, listing each CDR3 protein once. The sample lists over 400,000 distinct CDR3 sequences, 20% to 25% occurring once. Study-level findings and limits: The model foresaw ophthalmopathy a median 6.5 months prior to onset. Among thyroid clonotypes expanded above 0.001, most also appeared in blood.

Uncontrolled infection, other autoimmune disease, pregnancy and lactation each barred patients from inclusion. CDR1 and CDR2 from the germline V gene are SGDLS and YYNGEE. The CDR3 spans 14 residues. Trimming removed 0 bases from V and 10 bases from J; junction bases left unmatched: 3. The receptor was derived from a woman between 65 and 79 years old with Graves' ophthalmopathy. The chain couples TRBV9 to TRBJ1-6; TRBD1 matches at 8 bases. Sequences were obtained from blood. DNA for the CDR3: TGTGCCAGCAGCGTAGCACAGGGGGACTCACCCCTCCACTTT. It encodes CASSVAQGDSPLHF. The variable domain in full, with the rest retrieved from reference TRBV9 and TRBJ1-6, is DSGVTQTPKHLITATGQRVTLRCSPRSGDLSVYWYQQSLDQGLQFLIQYYNGEERAKGNILERFSAQQFPDLHSELNLSSLELGDSALYFCASSVAQGDSPLHFGNGTRLTVT.